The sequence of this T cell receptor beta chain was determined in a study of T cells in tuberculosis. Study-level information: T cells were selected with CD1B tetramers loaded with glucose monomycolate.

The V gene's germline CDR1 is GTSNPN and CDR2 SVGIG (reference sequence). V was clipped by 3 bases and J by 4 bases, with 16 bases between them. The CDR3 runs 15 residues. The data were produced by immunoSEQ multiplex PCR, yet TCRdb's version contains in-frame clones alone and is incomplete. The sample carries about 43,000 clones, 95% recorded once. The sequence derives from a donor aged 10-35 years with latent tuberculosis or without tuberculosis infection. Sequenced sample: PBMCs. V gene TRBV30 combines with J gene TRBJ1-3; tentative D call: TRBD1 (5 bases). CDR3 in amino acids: CAWSSEQALGNTIYF. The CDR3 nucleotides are TGTGCCTGGAGCAGCGAACAGGCTTTAGGAAACACCATATATTTT.